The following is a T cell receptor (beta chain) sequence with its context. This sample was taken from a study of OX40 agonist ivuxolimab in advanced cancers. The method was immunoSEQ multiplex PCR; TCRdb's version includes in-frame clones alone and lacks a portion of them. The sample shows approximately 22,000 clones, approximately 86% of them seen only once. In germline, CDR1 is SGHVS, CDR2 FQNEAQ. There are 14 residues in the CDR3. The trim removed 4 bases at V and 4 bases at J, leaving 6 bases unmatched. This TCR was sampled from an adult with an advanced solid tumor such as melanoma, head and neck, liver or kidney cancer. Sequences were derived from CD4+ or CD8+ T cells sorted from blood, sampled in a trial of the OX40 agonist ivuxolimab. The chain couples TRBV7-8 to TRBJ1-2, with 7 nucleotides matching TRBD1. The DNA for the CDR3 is TGTGCCAGCAGCTCCCGACAGGGCTTCTATGGCTACACCTTC. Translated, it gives CASSSRQGFYGYTF.